This T cell receptor (beta chain) comes out of a study of tumor-infiltrating lymphocytes in localized non-small cell lung cancer. Study-level background: Several tumor histologies, both smoking statuses, and some post-neoadjuvant chemotherapy samples were included. Resected tumor was paired with non-adjacent uninvolved lung from the same patient.

Clones were sequenced by immunoSEQ multiplex PCR, and TCRdb holds only the in-frame ones, with some missing. The repertoire holds some 9,500 clones, with approximately 80% as singletons. Study-level findings and limits: Tumor T-cell fraction from TCR sequencing was not associated with recurrence-free survival (p = 0.61). TCRbeta sequencing showed higher T cell infiltration in tumors than uninvolved lung.

CDR1 is SQVTM, CDR2 ANQGSEA, per germline. Trimming removed 1 base from V and 2 bases from J, with 5 bases in between. This CDR3 has 12 amino acids. Points on this clone: Its matching antigen is unknown.

The chain is built from TRBV29-1 and TRBJ1-2; no reliable D call. The sequenced sample was lung tumor tissue. The clonotype originates from a human donor with non-small cell lung cancer. CDR3 region: CSVEAGNYGYTF. Written as DNA, the CDR3 is TGCAGCGTTGAAGCGGGGAACTATGGCTACACCTTC.